The 28 T cell receptor beta chains given below trace back to one sample, sequenced in a study of blood T cell repertoires in COVID-19. Produced via immunoSEQ multiplex PCR; TCRdb's table is partial and in-frame only. The data hold under 250,000 clones, with 86% observed a single time. The sample was peripheral blood. These receptors came from a woman of 80 years or more with COVID-19, enrolled during active disease.

The chain combines TRBV5-1 with TRBJ1-6; no definite D call. CDR1 SGHRS and CDR2 YFSETQ come from the germline V gene. V lost 0 bases, J lost 7 bases, and 8 bases lay in between. CDR3 length equals 14 residues. The CDR3 protein is CASSLALGNSPLHF. The DNA for the CDR3 is TGCGCCAGCAGCTTGGCCCTAGGAAATTCACCCCTCCACTTT.

V usage is TRBV6-5 and J usage is TRBJ2-5; TRBD1 might be the D (7 bases). The CDR3 spans 14 residues. The germline V gene has CDR1 MNHEY and CDR2 SVGAGI. V was clipped by 6 bases and J by 3 bases, with 14 bases between them. The CDR3 coding sequence is TGTGCCAGCAGGGGCAGGGGGGAAAAAGAGACCCAGTACTTC. It translates to CASRGRGEKETQYF.

This chain links TRBV5-1 with TRBJ1-4, with D perhaps TRBD1 (6 bases). This CDR3 spans 13 amino acids. Germline V lookup: CDR1 SGHRS, CDR2 YFSETQ. V was shortened by 4 bases and J by 7 bases, with 11 bases between the two germline ends. CDR3 loop: CASSRGGSEKLFF. Here the CDR3 DNA reads TGCGCCAGCAGCAGGGGGGGCAGTGAAAAACTGTTTTTT.

The chain combines TRBV7-2 with TRBJ1-5; 8 nucleotides agree with TRBD1. After removal of 4 bases from V and 4 bases from J, the junction contained 3 bases not matched to a gene. The CDR3 spans 14 residues. Looked up from germline, CDR1 is SGHTA and CDR2 is FQGNSA. The CDR3 reads CASSSGTGNQPQHF. As DNA, the CDR3 is TGTGCCAGCAGCTCTGGGACAGGTAATCAGCCCCAGCATTTT. Using reference TRBV7-2 and TRBJ1-5 for the parts outside the CDR3, the full variable domain is GAGVSQSPSNKVTEKGKDVELRCDPISGHTALYWYRQSLGQGLEFLIYFQGNSAPDKSGLPSDRFSAERTGGSVSTLTIQRTQQEDSAVYLCASSSGTGNQPQHFGDGTRLSIL.

This clone has more than one count but fewer than ten. The chain uses TRBV10-3 and TRBJ1-1, with TRBD1 matching over 8 bases. This CDR3 is built from 15 residues. The trim removed 6 bases at V and 4 bases at J, leaving 10 bases unmatched. The germline V gene has CDR1 ENHRY and CDR2 SYGVKD. CDR3 residues: CAIRSGQGGFTEAFF. DNA for the CDR3: TGTGCCATCAGGAGCGGACAGGGAGGTTTCACTGAAGCTTTCTTT.

This clone has just one count. The rearrangement joins TRBV7-9 to TRBJ2-1, with D possibly matching TRBD2 (6 bases). Trimming took off 2 bases at V and 4 bases at J, with 9 bases between the two ends. Germline loops: CDR1 SEHNR, CDR2 FQNEAQ (reference sequence). The CDR3 consists of 14 residues. The CDR3 DNA sequence: TGTGCCAGCAGCTTATACGGGACTTACAATGAGCAGTTCTTC. The encoded protein is CASSLYGTYNEQFF.

The chain carries TRBV9 and TRBJ1-1; possibly TRBD1 for D (5 bases). CDR3 length: 16 residues. Trimming removed 3 bases at V and 1 base at J, with 16 bases between. Germline V gene lookup returns CDR1 SGDLS and CDR2 YYNGEE. Here the CDR3 reads CASSARDRRTNTEAFF. CDR3 nucleotide sequence: TGTGCCAGCAGCGCCCGAGACAGACGGACGAACACTGAAGCTTTCTTT.

DNA for the CDR3: TGTGCCAGCAGGCGTCCCGGAGGTTGGGGTTCCTACGAGCAGTACTTC. Translation gives CASRRPGGWGSYEQYF. The genes are TRBV28 and TRBJ2-7; perhaps TRBD2 as D (5 bases). The CDR3 totals 16 residues. The germline V gene has CDR1 MDHEN and CDR2 SYDVKM. Trimming took 6 bases from V and 1 from J, leaving 19 bases between them.

The V call is TRBV21-1, the J call TRBJ2-7; the table names TRBD2, a call not compared with the DNA. TRBV21-1 represents a pseudogene. The CDR3 consists of 16 residues. The CDR3 region is CASSKRRDSSSYEQYV. CDR3 sequence (DNA): TGTGCCAGCAGCAAACGCCGGGACTCGAGCTCCTACGAGCAGTACGTC.

The rearrangement uses TRBV7-2 and TRBJ2-3, with 7 nucleotides matching TRBD2. V trimming: 7 bases; J trimming: 2 bases; junction bases outside the gene matches: 12. Per germline, CDR1 SGHTA and CDR2 FQGNSA. The CDR3 extends over 16 amino acids. CDR3 nucleotide sequence: TGTGCCAGCAAATTAAACCAGGGAGGGGTCACAGATACGCAGTATTTT. Translated, it gives CASKLNQGGVTDTQYF.

This clone has just a few counts. A junction boundary mismatches the germline segment, possibly from a read error. This chain uses TRBV7-9 with TRBJ2-3; possibly TRBD2 for D (5 bases). This CDR3 contains 14 residues. Germline CDR1 and CDR2: SEHNR and FQNEAQ (reference sequence). The DNA of the CDR3 is TGTGCCAGCAGCCTAGCCCGTACCGGGGTTACGCAGTATTTT. As protein: CASSLARTGVTQYF.

This clone came up once. The chain joins TRBV5-1 to TRBJ1-2; 12 bases match TRBD1. Germline V lookup: CDR1 SGHRS, CDR2 YFSETQ. V gave up 3 bases and J gave up 7 bases; unmatched junction bases: 10. The CDR3 covers 16 residues. CDR3 in amino acids: CASSSAGTGGAAGYTF. The DNA of the CDR3 is TGCGCCAGCAGCTCAGCCGGGACAGGGGGCGCGGCTGGCTACACCTTC.

The CDR3 DNA follows: TGTGCCAGTCTTGGGGCAGGGGCGGGCACCGGGGAGCTGTTTTTT. Amino acids: CASLGAGAGTGELFF. This chain links TRBV19 with TRBJ2-2, with TRBD1 as a possible D gene (6 bases). Between the trimmed V and J ends, which lost 8 bases and 4 bases, there was a span of 17 bases. Germline V gives CDR1 LNHDA, CDR2 SQIVND (reference sequence). This CDR3 is 15 amino acids long.

The V call is TRBV6-5, the J call TRBJ1-1, with D unresolved. Trimming took 7 bases from V and 0 from J, leaving 15 bases between them. Per the germline V gene, CDR1 is MNHEY and CDR2 is SVGAGI. The CDR3 has 15 residues. In DNA form, the CDR3 reads TGTGCCAGCACATCCCGGGAGCATATGAACACTGAAGCTTTCTTT. Translating gives CASTSREHMNTEAFF.

The V and J genes are TRBV5-4 and TRBJ1-1; TRBD1 might be the D (6 bases). This CDR3 is 17 amino acids long. The V and J ends lost 3 bases and 1 base respectively, with 19 bases between them. The germline V gene encodes CDR1 SGHNT and CDR2 YYREEE (reference sequence). CDR3 in DNA: TGTGCCAGCAGCTCTGGACAGCTACGAACTCGGAACACTGAAGCTTTCTTT. Translating it yields CASSSGQLRTRNTEAFF.

This clone was seen more than once but under ten times. The chain recombines TRBV6-5 with TRBJ1-1; possible D gene TRBD1, 6 bases. CDR1 is MNHEY and CDR2 is SVGAGI in the germline V gene. Trimming removed 6 bases at V and 0 bases at J, with 11 bases between. The CDR3 spans 14 residues. The CDR3 coding sequence is TGTGCCAGCAGCCCCGGGACATTGAACACTGAAGCTTTCTTT. Amino acid sequence: CASSPGTLNTEAFF.

The chain uses TRBV7-2 and TRBJ1-1; D might be TRBD1 (6 bases). V was pared by 1 base and J by 9 bases, with 12 bases between. This CDR3 region has 13 residues. Germline assignment: CDR1 SGHTA and CDR2 FQGNSA. CDR3: CASSLGGGLQAFF. The CDR3 coding sequence is TGTGCCAGCAGCTTAGGCGGGGGGCTACAAGCTTTCTTT.

The genes are TRBV2 and TRBJ2-3; 8 nucleotides align to TRBD2. CDR1 and CDR2 from the germline V gene are SNHLY and FYNNEI. V was pared by 9 bases and J by 4 bases, with 6 bases of the junction left unmatched. This CDR3 contains 13 residues. The CDR3 sequence: CARRGGKADTQYF. CDR3 coding DNA: TGTGCCAGACGGGGGGGCAAGGCAGATACGCAGTATTTT.

With regard to this clone: At one of its ends the junction is not consistent with the germline gene, which may arise from a read error. The chain couples TRBV19 to TRBJ1-5, with D possibly being TRBD1 (6 bases). Germline V gives CDR1 LNHDA, CDR2 SQIVND (reference sequence). This CDR3 spans 17 amino acids. The CDR3 bases are TGTACCAGTTTAGCTCGACAGGCAAATTGGGGCAATCAGCCCCAGCATTTT. Amino acid sequence: CTSLARQANWGNQPQHF.

There are a few counts of this clone. The rearrangement links TRBV27 to TRBJ1-4; possible D gene TRBD1, 5 bases. CDR3 size: 14 residues. Between the trimmed V and J ends, which lost 5 bases and 3 bases, there was a span of 10 bases. CDR1 is MNHEY and CDR2 is SMNVEV in the germline V gene (reference sequence). This CDR3 reads CASSDGTPNEKLFF. As DNA, the CDR3 is TGTGCCAGCAGTGACGGGACTCCTAATGAAAAACTGTTTTTT.

The chain combines TRBV28 with TRBJ1-1; 8 nucleotides match TRBD1. V lost 8 bases and J lost 2; bases outside the gene matches: 4. This CDR3 is 13 amino acids long. Germline CDR1 and CDR2: MDHEN and SYDVKM. In nucleotides, the CDR3 is TGTGCCAGCGACAGGGGACTAAACACTGAAGCTTTCTTT. Its protein product is CASDRGLNTEAFF.

J is TRBJ1-6 and V is TRBV3-1 (or the pseudogene TRBV3-2); 10 bases align to TRBD1. The J segment lost 9 bases and the V segment lost 4 bases, leaving 6 bases of the junction unmatched. CDR3 length equals 15 residues. Germline V CDR1 and CDR2: LGHDT, YNNKEL (reference sequence). The chain's CDR3 is CASSRGTGEGSPLHF. CDR3 nucleotide sequence: TGTGCCAGCAGCCGCGGGACAGGGGAAGGTTCACCCCTCCACTTT.

This chain uses TRBV27 with TRBJ1-3; maybe TRBD1 (5 bases). The CDR3 covers 16 residues. V lost 3 bases, J lost 2 bases, and 14 bases lay in between. The germline V gene encodes CDR1 MNHEY and CDR2 SMNVEV (reference sequence). CDR3 sequence: CASSLNGARTGNTIYF. In DNA, the CDR3 is TGTGCCAGCAGTTTGAATGGGGCAAGAACTGGAAACACCATATATTTT.

The sample holds a few counts of this clone. Other nucleotide sequences from this sample produce the same CDR3. CDR3 DNA sequence: TGTGCCAGCAGCCAAGTATTAGGGGGCAATCAGCCCCAGCATTTT. This sequence encodes CASSQVLGGNQPQHF. The chain couples TRBV3-1 (or the pseudogene TRBV3-2) to TRBJ1-5; a possible D gene is TRBD1 (5 bases). The V and J ends lost 1 base and 2 bases respectively, with 9 bases between them. Germline CDR1 and CDR2: LGHDT and YNNKEL (reference sequence). The CDR3 is made up of 15 amino acids.

The chain carries TRBV28 and TRBJ2-3, with a tentative D call TRBD1 (5 bases). CDR1 and CDR2 from the germline V gene are MDHEN and SYDVKM. This CDR3 comprises 15 residues. Trimming left V 7 bases short and J 0 bases short, with 14 bases between. The CDR3 region is CASTTVGVSTDTQYF. The CDR3, as DNA: TGTGCCAGCACCACGGTAGGGGTTAGCACAGATACGCAGTATTTT.

This clone was counted between two and nine times. V is TRBV11-1 and J is TRBJ1-1, with D possibly matching TRBD1 (6 bases). Trimming took 4 bases from V and 11 from J, leaving 11 bases between them. This CDR3 is 11 amino acids long. Germline V gene lookup returns CDR1 SGHAT and CDR2 FQDESV (reference sequence). The DNA for the CDR3 is TGTGCCAGCAGCTCAGGACAGACGGCTTTCTTT. Its translation is CASSSGQTAFF. Variable domain in full (rest from reference TRBV11-1 and TRBJ1-1): EAEVAQSPRYKITEKSQAVAFWCDPISGHATLYWYRQILGQGPELLVQFQDESVVDDSQLPKDRFSAERLKGVDSTLKIQPAELGDSAMYLCASSSGQTAFFGQGTRLTVV.

The V call is TRBV30, the J call TRBJ1-3, with D possibly being TRBD1 (5 bases). With 4 bases removed from V and 0 bases from J, the gap between germline ends came to 13 bases. The CDR3 is 15 residues long. CDR1 and CDR2 (germline): GTSNPN, SVGIG (reference sequence). CDR3 nucleotides: TGTGCCTGGAAGAGCAGGGCCAGCTCTGGAAACACCATATATTTT. Its protein product is CAWKSRASSGNTIYF.

The table lists this clone with a count of one. The J gene is TRBJ1-6, the V gene TRBV4-1, with D possibly TRBD1 on 6 matching bases. The CDR3 consists of 20 residues. Between the trimmed V and J ends, which lost 0 bases and 0 bases, there was a span of 18 bases. Germline lookup yields CDR1 MGHRA and CDR2 YSYEKL. The CDR3 is CASSQDSPGGWSSYNSPLHF. The CDR3 region has the DNA TGCGCCAGCAGCCAAGATTCCCCGGGGGGCTGGAGCTCCTATAATTCACCCCTCCACTTT.